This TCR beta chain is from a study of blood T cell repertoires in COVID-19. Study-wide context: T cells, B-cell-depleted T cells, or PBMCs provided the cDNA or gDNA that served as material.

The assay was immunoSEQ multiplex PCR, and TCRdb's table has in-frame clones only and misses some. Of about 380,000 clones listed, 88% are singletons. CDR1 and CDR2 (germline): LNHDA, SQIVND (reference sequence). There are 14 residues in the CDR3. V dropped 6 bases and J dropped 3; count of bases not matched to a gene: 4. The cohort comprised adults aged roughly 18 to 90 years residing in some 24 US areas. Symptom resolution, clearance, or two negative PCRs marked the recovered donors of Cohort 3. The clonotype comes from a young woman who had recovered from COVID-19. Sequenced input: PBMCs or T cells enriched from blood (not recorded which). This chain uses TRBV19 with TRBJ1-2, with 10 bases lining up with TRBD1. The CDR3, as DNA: TGTGCCAGTAGGACAGGGGGCACGGACTATGGCTACACCTTC. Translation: CASRTGGTDYGYTF.